This passage covers 10 T cell receptor beta chains from one sample sequenced in a study of T-cell reconstitution after alpha-beta-depleted transplantation in children. Preparing the TCRbeta library involved the use of unique molecular identifiers. MiXCR, applied by TCRdb to the PCR reads, yields one record per CDR3 protein. The data hold 230,000 or so distinct CDR3 sequences, with 9% to 10% observed a single time. The sample consisted of PBMCs from the stem cell graft donor, taken from the stem cell graft. The source of these receptors is a human donor who donated a stem cell graft to a child with SCID.

This clonotype has a count of ten or more. V usage is TRBV20-1 and J usage is TRBJ1-1; 8 nucleotides line up with TRBD1. J lost 5 bases, V lost 3 bases, and 14 bases had no gene match. The V gene's germline CDR1 is DFQATT and CDR2 SNEGSKA (reference sequence). The length of the CDR3 is 16 residues. The CDR3 is CSARTEGRGLYTEAFF. CDR3 nucleotides: TGCAGTGCTAGGACAGAGGGCAGGGGGCTCTATACTGAAGCTTTCTTT.

At least ten counts were recorded for this clonotype. The rearrangement uses TRBV7-2 and TRBJ1-4; 7 bases are shared with TRBD1. Germline CDR1 is SGHTA and CDR2 is FQGNSA. The CDR3 has 15 amino acids. The J segment lost 3 bases and the V segment lost 5 bases, leaving 6 bases of the junction unmatched. The CDR3 DNA reads TGTGCCAGCAGCAATCCAGGGGGTGCTAATGAAAAACTGTTTTTT. This sequence encodes CASSNPGGANEKLFF.

V is TRBV6-4 and J is TRBJ1-1, with 7 bases that match TRBD1. Trimming cost V 3 bases and J 3 bases; bases outside gene matches: 4. CDR3 length: 14 amino acids. CDR1 MRHNA and CDR2 SNTAGT come from the germline V gene. As DNA, the CDR3 is TGTGCCAGCAGTGATGGACAGGAGCACACTGAAGCTTTCTTT. Residues: CASSDGQEHTEAFF.

This clonotype showed up many times. The chain employs TRBV5-4 and TRBJ2-1, with 12 nucleotides matching TRBD1. Germline loops: CDR1 SGHNT, CDR2 YYREEE (reference sequence). The ends lost 4 bases at V and 7 bases at J; junction bases unmatched: 15. The CDR3 consists of 18 residues. The CDR3 nucleotides read TGTGCCAGCAGCCCGGAGTGGGGGACAGGGGGCGCGTGGAATGAGCAGTTCTTC. It specifies CASSPEWGTGGAWNEQFF.

The sample holds many counts of this clonotype. The chain has TRBV12-3 or TRBV12-4 and TRBJ2-1; a weak D match, TRBD1 (6 bases). This CDR3 is built from 15 residues. The germline V and J ends were trimmed by 2 bases and 6 bases, with 14 bases remaining between them. The CDR3: CASSLNWQGINEQFF. CDR3 nucleotide sequence: TGTGCCAGCAGTTTAAATTGGCAGGGGATCAATGAGCAGTTCTTC.

This clonotype was seen more than once but under ten times. This chain uses TRBV10-3 with TRBJ2-1; D might be TRBD2 (5 bases). V was cut by 6 bases and J by 3 bases, with 12 bases left in between. Germline V gives CDR1 ENHRY, CDR2 SYGVKD. The CDR3 runs to 14 residues. The CDR3 DNA follows: TGTGCCATCAGAGGTCCCGGACTCTACAATGAGCAGTTCTTC. Translating it yields CAIRGPGLYNEQFF.

As regards this clonotype: This may arise from a read error, as a much more abundant clone is one base away. This CDR3 fails to terminate in the conserved phenylalanine or tryptophan, so it likely reflects a read error. V gene TRBV7-2 combines with J gene TRBJ2-1; 7 bases agree with TRBD2. The germline gives CDR1 SGHTA, CDR2 FQGNSA. The J segment lost 0 bases and the V segment lost 5 bases, leaving 7 bases of the junction unmatched. The CDR3 has 16 residues. The CDR3 DNA follows: TGTGCCAGCAGCCCCTACGGGACTAACTCCTACAATGAGCAGTTCTCC. Translating gives CASSPYGTNSYNEQFS.

This clonotype was recorded many times. The V call is TRBV6-1, the J call TRBJ2-3, with 14 bases aligning to TRBD2. Unmatched junction bases numbered 5, after V lost 2 bases and J lost 1 base. Germline V gene data show CDR1 as MNHNS and CDR2 as SASEGT. The CDR3 has 18 residues. CDR3 DNA: TGTGCCAGCAGTGAACCCCCGGGACTAGCGGGGGGCACAGATACGCAGTATTTT. This gives the protein CASSEPPGLAGGTDTQYF.

Ten or more counts support this clonotype. The chain joins TRBV4-1 to TRBJ2-4; TRBD1 might be the D (6 bases). Germline V lookup: CDR1 MGHRA, CDR2 YSYEKL. CDR3 length: 18 amino acids. The V and J ends lost 0 bases and 0 bases respectively, with 15 bases between them. This CDR3 reads CASSQDLQGLVAKNIQYF. As DNA, the CDR3 is TGCGCCAGCAGCCAAGATCTACAGGGATTAGTAGCCAAAAACATTCAGTACTTC.

In this sample, this clonotype turned up many times. J is TRBJ2-1 and V is TRBV12-3 or TRBV12-4; 7 bases agree with TRBD2. Germline trimming cut 7 bases from V and 1 base from J; bases unmatched to any gene: 10. The CDR3 runs 16 residues. The CDR3 nucleotides are TGTGCCAGCAAGCCGGGGGGTTCCTCATCCTACAATGAGCAGTTCTTC. Amino acid sequence: CASKPGGSSSYNEQFF.